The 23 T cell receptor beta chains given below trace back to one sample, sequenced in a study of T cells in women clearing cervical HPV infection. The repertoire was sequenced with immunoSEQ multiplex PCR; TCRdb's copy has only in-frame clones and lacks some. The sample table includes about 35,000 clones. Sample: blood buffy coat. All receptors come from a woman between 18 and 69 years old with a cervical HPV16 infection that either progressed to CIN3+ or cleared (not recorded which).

Partial CDR3 DNA: TGTGCCAGCGGTAGACAGGGGGATAATTCACCC. Protein: CASGRQGDNSP. The entire CDR3 is CASGRQGDNSPLHF. The J gene is TRBJ1-6, the V gene TRBV2, with 9 bases identical to TRBD1. The CDR3 goes on 3 residues after the read ends, and that part is filled in from the germline J gene. CDR1 and CDR2 (germline): SNHLY, FYNNEI. The CDR3 consists of 14 residues. The V and J ends lost 8 bases and 5 bases, in that order; junction bases with no gene match: 4.

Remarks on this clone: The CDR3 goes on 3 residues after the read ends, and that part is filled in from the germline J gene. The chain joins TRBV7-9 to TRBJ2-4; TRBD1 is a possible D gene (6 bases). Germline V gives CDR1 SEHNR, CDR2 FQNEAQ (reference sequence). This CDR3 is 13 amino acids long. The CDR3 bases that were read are TGTGCCAGCAGCCCTTCCAGGGGAAGTGGT. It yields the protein CASSPSRGSG. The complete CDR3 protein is CASSPSRGSGQYF.

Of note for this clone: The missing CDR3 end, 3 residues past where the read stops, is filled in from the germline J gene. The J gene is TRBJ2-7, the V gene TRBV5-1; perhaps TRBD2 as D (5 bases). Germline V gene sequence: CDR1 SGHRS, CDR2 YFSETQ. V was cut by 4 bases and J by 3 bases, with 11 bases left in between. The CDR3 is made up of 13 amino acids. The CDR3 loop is CASSQEVHYEQYF. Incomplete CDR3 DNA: TGCGCCAGCAGCCAGGAGGTTCACTACGAG.

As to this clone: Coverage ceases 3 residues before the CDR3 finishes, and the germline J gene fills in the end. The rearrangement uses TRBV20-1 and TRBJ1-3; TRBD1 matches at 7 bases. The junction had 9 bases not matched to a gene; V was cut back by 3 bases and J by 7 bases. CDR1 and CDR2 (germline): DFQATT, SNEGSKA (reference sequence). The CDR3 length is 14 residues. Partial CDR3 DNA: TGCAGTGCTAGCGAACCGCAGGGGGGCAACACC. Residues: CSASEPQGGNT. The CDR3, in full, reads CSASEPQGGNTIYF.

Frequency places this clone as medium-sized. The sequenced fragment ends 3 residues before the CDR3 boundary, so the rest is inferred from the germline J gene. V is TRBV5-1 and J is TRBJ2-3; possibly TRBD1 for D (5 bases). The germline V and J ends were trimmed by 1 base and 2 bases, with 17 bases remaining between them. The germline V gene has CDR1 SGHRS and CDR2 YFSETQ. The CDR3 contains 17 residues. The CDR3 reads CASSLFSGRDPTDTQYF. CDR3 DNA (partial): TGCGCCAGCAGCTTGTTTTCAGGGCGAGACCCCACAGATACG.

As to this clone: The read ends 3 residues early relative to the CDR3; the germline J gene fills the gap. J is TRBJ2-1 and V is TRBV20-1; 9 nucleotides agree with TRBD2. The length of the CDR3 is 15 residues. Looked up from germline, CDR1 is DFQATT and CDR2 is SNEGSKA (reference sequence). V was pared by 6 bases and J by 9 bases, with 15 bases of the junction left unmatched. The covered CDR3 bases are TGCAGTGCGCGGAACCTTTTGCGGGAGGGCCTTGAG. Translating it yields CSARNLLREGLE. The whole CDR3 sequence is CSARNLLREGLEQFF.

Partial CDR3 DNA: TGTGCCAGCTCAGGGGGCGATTCTCAGCCC. Its protein is CASSGGDSQP. The full CDR3 protein is CASSGGDSQPQHF. The chain carries TRBV28 and TRBJ1-5, with TRBD1 matching 8 bases. The read ends 3 residues shy of where the CDR3 ends; the end is completed using the germline J gene. The junction had 6 bases not matched to a gene; V was cut back by 8 bases and J by 6 bases. CDR3 length equals 13 residues. Germline CDR1 is MDHEN and CDR2 is SYDVKM.

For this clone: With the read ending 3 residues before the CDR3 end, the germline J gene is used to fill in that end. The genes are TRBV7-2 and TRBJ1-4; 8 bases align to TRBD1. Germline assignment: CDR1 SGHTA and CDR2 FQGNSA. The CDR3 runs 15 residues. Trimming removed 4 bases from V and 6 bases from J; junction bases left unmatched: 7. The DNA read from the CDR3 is TGTGCCAGCAGCTCTCAGACAGGGGAGGATGAAAAA. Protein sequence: CASSSQTGEDEK. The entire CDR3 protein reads CASSSQTGEDEKLFF. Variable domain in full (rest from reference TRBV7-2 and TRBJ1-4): GAGVSQSPSNKVTEKGKDVELRCDPISGHTALYWYRQSLGQGLEFLIYFQGNSAPDKSGLPSDRFSAERTGGSVSTLTIQRTQQEDSAVYLCASSSQTGEDEKLFFGSGTQLSVL.

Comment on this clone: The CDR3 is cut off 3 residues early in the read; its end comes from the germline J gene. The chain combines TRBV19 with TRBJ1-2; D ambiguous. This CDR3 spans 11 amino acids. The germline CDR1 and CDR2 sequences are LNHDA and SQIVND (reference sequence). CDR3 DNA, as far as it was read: TGTGCCAGTAGTATTACAGATACC. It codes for CASSITDT. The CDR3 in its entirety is CASSITDTYTF.

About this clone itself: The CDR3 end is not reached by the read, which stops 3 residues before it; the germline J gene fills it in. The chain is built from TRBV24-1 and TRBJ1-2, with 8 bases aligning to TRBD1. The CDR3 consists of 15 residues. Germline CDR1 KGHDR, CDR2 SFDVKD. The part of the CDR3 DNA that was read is TGTGCCACCAGTGAGAGGGGACAGGCCCATCGAGGC. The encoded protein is CATSERGQAHRG. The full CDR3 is CATSERGQAHRGYTF.

The DNA read from the CDR3 is TGTGCCAGCAGCCCGGGAGGACACTATGGT. Its protein product is CASSPGGHYG. The entire CDR3 sequence reads CASSPGGHYGQYF. The chain uses TRBV7-6 and TRBJ2-4; 7 bases are a match to TRBD2. The read finishes 3 residues shy of the CDR3 end, and the germline J gene is used to complete it. The CDR3 length is 13 residues. The V gene's germline CDR1 is SGHVS and CDR2 FNYEAQ.

The chain's CDR3 is CASSLKSSRGPAGIANYGYTF. The DNA read from the CDR3 is TGTGCCAGCAGCTTAAAGAGCTCCAGGGGGCCGGCGGGCATAGCTAACTATGGC. The chain couples TRBV7-3 to TRBJ1-2; 8 bases are shared with TRBD1. The CDR3 is cut off 3 residues early in the read; its end comes from the germline J gene. CDR3 length equals 21 residues. CDR1 is SGHTA, CDR2 FQGTGA, per germline. V was clipped by 1 base and J by 0 bases; unmatched bases: 19.

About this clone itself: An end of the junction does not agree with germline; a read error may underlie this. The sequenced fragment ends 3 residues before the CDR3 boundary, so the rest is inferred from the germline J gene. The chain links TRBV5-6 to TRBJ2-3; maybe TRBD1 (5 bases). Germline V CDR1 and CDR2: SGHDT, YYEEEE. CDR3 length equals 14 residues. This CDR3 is CASSFPGTTETQYF. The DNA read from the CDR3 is TGTGCCAGCAGCTTCCCGGGCACGACAGAGACG.

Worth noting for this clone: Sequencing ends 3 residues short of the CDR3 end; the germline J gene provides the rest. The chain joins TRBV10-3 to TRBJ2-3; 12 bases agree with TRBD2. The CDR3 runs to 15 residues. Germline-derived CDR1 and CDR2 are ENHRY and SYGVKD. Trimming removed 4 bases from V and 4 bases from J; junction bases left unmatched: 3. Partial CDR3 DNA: TGTGCCATCAGTGCTAGCGGGGGGGCCCCAGATACG. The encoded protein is CAISASGGAPDT. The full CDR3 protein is CAISASGGAPDTQYF.

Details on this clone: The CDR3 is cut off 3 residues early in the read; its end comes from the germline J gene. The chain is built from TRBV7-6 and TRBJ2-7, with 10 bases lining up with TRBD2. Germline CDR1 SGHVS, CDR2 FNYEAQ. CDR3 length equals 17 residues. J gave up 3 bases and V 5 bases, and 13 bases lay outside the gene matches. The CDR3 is CASSPRAGASGSYEQYF. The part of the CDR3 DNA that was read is TGTGCCAGCAGCCCACGGGCAGGGGCTAGCGGGAGCTACGAG.

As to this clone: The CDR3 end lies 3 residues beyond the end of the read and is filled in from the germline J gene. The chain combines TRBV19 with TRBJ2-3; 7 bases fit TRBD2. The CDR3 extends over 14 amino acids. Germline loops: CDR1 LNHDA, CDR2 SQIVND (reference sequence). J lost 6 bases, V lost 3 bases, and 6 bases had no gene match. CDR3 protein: CASSISGEADTQYF. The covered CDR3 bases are TGTGCCAGTAGTATCAGCGGGGAGGCGGATACG. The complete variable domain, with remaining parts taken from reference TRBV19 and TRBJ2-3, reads DGGITQSPKYLFRKEGQNVTLSCEQNLNHDAMYWYRQDPGQGLRLIYYSQIVNDFQKGDIAEGYSVSREKKESFPLTVTSAQKNPTAFYLCASSISGEADTQYFGPGTRLTVL.

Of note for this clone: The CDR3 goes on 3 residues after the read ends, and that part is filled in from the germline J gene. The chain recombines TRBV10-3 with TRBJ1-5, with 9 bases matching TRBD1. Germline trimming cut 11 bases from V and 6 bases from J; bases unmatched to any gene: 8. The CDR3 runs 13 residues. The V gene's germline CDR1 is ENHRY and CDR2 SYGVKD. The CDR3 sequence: CASTGGEGQPQHF. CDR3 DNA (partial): TGTGCCTCTACAGGGGGCGAGGGTCAGCCC.

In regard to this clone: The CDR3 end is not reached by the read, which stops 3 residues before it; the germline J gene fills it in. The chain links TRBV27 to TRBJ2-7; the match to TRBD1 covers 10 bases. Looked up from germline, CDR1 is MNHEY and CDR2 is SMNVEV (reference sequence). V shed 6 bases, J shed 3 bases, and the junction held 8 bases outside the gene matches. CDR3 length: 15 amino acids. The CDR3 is CASRHRGQGYYEQYF. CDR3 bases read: TGTGCCAGCAGGCATAGGGGACAGGGGTACTACGAG.

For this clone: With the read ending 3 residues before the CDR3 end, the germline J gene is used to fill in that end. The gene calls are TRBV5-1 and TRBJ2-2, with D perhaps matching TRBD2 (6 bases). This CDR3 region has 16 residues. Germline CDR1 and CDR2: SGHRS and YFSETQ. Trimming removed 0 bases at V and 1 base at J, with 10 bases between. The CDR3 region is CASSLGQGGNTGELFF. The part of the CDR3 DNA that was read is TGCGCCAGCAGCTTGGGCCAGGGAGGGAACACCGGGGAG.

The CDR3 bases that were read are TGTGCCAGTCGAGTAGGGCGGGTCAATGAG. This translates into CASRVGRVNE. The CDR3 reads in full as CASRVGRVNEQFF. V and J are TRBV5-6 and TRBJ2-1; tentative D call: TRBD2 (5 bases). The CDR3 end is not reached by the read, which stops 3 residues before it; the germline J gene fills it in. The germline V gene has CDR1 SGHDT and CDR2 YYEEEE. The V gene lost 8 bases and the J gene lost 6 bases, with 15 bases spanning the gap. The CDR3 consists of 13 residues.

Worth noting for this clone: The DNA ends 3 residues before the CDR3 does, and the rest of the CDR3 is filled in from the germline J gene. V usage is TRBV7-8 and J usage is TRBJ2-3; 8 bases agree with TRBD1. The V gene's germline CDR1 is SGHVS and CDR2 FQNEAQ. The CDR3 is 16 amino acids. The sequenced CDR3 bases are TGTGCCAGCAGCCCTAAGGGGGCAGGGGGCAATCAGCCG. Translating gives CASSPKGAGGNQP. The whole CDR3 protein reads CASSPKGAGGNQPQYF.

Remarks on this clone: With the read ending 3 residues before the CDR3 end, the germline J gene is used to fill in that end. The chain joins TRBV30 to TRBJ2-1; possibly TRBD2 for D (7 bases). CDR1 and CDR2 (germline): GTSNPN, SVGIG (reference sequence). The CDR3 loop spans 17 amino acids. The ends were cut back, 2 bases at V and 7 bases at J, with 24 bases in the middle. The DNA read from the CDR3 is TGTGCCTGGAGTCCCTTCTCAAGAGGGGGGGGCTGGAATGAG. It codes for CAWSPFSRGGGWNE. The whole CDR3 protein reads CAWSPFSRGGGWNEQFF.

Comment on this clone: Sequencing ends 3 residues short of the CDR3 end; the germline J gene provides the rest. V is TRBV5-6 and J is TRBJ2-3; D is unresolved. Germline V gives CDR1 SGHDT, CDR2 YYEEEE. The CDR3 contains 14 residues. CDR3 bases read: TGTGCCAGCACCCAAGGTGGCGGCAATCAGCCG. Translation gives CASTQGGGNQP. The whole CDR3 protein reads CASTQGGGNQPQYF.